The sequence of this TCR beta chain was determined in a study of control samples from healthy donors and cancer patients. The germline CDR1 and CDR2 sequences are SGHVS and FQNEAQ. This CDR3 is built from 16 residues. With 1 base clipped from V and 10 bases from J, the junction kept 10 bases outside the gene matches. Sequenced by immunoSEQ multiplex PCR; TCRdb stores in-frame clones only, minus some. The profile shows hundreds of thousands of clones, over 75% of them singletons. The sample holds a few counts of this clone. The TCR was taken from a man aged 40-49 years with head and neck cancer. Sequenced sample: PBMCs. The V call is TRBV7-8, the J call TRBJ2-2; 9 positions agree with TRBD1. CDR3 sequence: CASSLGGGQGLVELFF. The CDR3 DNA sequence: TGTGCCAGCAGCTTAGGGGGGGGACAGGGACTCGTGGAGCTGTTTTTT.